These T cell receptor beta chains were read from a single sample in a study of T cell repertoires in cytomegalovirus infection. Each CDR3 protein gets one entry after TCRdb re-called the reads with MiXCR. Here the sample spans approximately 290,000 distinct CDR3 sequences, roughly 23% being singletons. Material: PBMCs. These receptors all come from a human donor in good health (CMV status not recorded). Some clones in this sample may be carry-over from other donors' samples. The CDR3 runs from the conserved cysteine through the conserved F or W. D genes are given only for firm matches. A row's size may be missing; if present it is once, few, many or a size class.

clone_size,j_call,v_call,d_call,cdr3_nt,cdr3_aa
many,TRBJ2-5,TRBV7-2,TRBD1,TGTGCCAGCAGCGGGGACAGTAGTCAAGAGACCCAGTACTTC,CASSGDSSQETQYF
-,TRBJ1-2,TRBV2,TRBD1,TGTGCCAGCAGGACGACAGGGGCTGGCTATGGCTACACCTTC,CASRTTGAGYGYTF
many,TRBJ2-5,TRBV7-8,TRBD2,TGTGCCAGCAGCAAAGGACTAGCGGGAGGAGGGGAGACCCAGTACTTC,CASSKGLAGGGETQYF
-,TRBJ2-5,TRBV6-1,TRBD1,TGTGCCAGCAGTGAAGTTCAACAGGGGGAGACCCAGTACTTC,CASSEVQQGETQYF
few,TRBJ2-1,TRBV28,TRBD1,TGTGCCAGCTACCCCCGCGGACAGGGCCACAATGAGCAGTTCTTC,CASYPRGQGHNEQFF
-,TRBJ2-5,TRBV14,TRBD2,TGTGCCAGCAGCCAAGATCTAAGCGGGAGTGGAAAAGAGACCCAGTACTTC,CASSQDLSGSGKETQYF
many,TRBJ1-5,TRBV12-3/TRBV12-4,-,TGTGCCAGCAGTTTAACGGGGGGCCGGAATCAGCCCCAGCATTTT,CASSLTGGRNQPQHF
-,TRBJ2-2,TRBV12-3/TRBV12-4,TRBD2,TGTGCCAGCAGTTCCCTCGGGACTAGCGGACTGGTAGTGGCCGGGGAGCTGTTTTTT,CASSSLGTSGLVVAGELFF
-,TRBJ2-7,TRBV25-1,-,TGTGCCAGCAGTACGACAGTAGAGCAGTACTTC,CASSTTVEQYF
-,TRBJ2-2,TRBV27,TRBD1,TGTGCCAGCAGTCTTCATGACAGGGGGGCGGTTGGTCGCGGGGAGCTGTTTTTT,CASSLHDRGAVGRGELFF
-,TRBJ1-2,TRBV19,-,TGTGCCAGTAGGAGGGACCGACTCTATGGCTACACCTTC,CASRRDRLYGYTF
few,TRBJ1-5,TRBV20-1,-,TGCAGTGCTACCCACCATCAGGAGGGTCAGCCCCAGCATTTT,CSATHHQEGQPQHF
-,TRBJ2-1,TRBV24-1,-,TGTGCCACCAGTGGGTACAATGAGCAGTTCTTC,CATSGYNEQFF
-,TRBJ1-5,TRBV10-3,TRBD1,TGTGCCATCAGTGGGGGACAGGGCCTAAATCAGCCCCAGCATTTT,CAISGGQGLNQPQHF
few,TRBJ1-2,TRBV7-2,TRBD1,TGTGCCAGCAGCCCGGACAGGGTCTCAGGCTACACCTTC,CASSPDRVSGYTF
-,TRBJ2-2,TRBV6-4,-,TGTGCCAGCAGTGACTCAGACACCGGGGAGCTGTTTTTT,CASSDSDTGELFF